The 12 T cell receptor beta chains below all came from one sample that was sequenced in a study of somatic mutations in cytotoxic T cells in rheumatoid arthritis. The data were produced by immunoSEQ multiplex PCR, yet TCRdb's version contains in-frame clones alone and is incomplete. The table has about 17,000 clones, approximately 84% seen once. What was sequenced was CD8+ T cells sorted from blood. The receptors were sampled from an adult with rheumatoid arthritis.

This chain links TRBV11-1 with TRBJ2-7; D is unclear. Germline V CDR1 and CDR2: SGHAT, FQDESV (reference sequence). Trimming took off 2 bases at V and 3 bases at J, with 8 bases between the two ends. The length of the CDR3 is 13 residues. In DNA form, the CDR3 reads TGTGCCAGCAGCTTAACCCTAGACTACGAGCAGTACTTC. This gives the protein CASSLTLDYEQYF.

This clone was counted between two and nine times. The V and J genes are TRBV4-2 and TRBJ1-6; 10 bases fit TRBD1. The CDR3 is 18 residues long. V gave up 3 bases and J gave up 7 bases; unmatched junction bases: 12. Germline V CDR1 and CDR2: LGHNA, YNFKEQ. The CDR3 region has the DNA TGTGCCAGCAGCCAGACCGGGACAGGGGCTAGTGGGAATTCACCCCTCCACTTT. This sequence encodes CASSQTGTGASGNSPLHF.

The chain links TRBV6-5 to TRBJ1-3; D remains unclear. The CDR3 has 13 amino acids. V was shortened by 6 bases and J by 5 bases, with 11 bases between the two germline ends. Germline lookup yields CDR1 MNHEY and CDR2 SVGAGI. CDR3 DNA sequence: TGTGCCAGCAGCCGCGCACAAAGAAACACCATATATTTT. Its protein is CASSRAQRNTIYF.

The V and J genes are TRBV9 and TRBJ1-3; tentative D call: TRBD1 (6 bases). The CDR3 is made up of 14 amino acids. Germline CDR1 reads SGDLS; CDR2 reads YYNGEE. V lost 4 bases to trimming and J lost 8 bases, with 16 bases between them. The CDR3 spells CASSPTGTSDTIYF. The CDR3 DNA is TGTGCCAGCAGCCCGACAGGAACTAGTGACACCATATATTTT.

V is TRBV7-6 and J is TRBJ2-3; no definite D call. Between the trimmed V and J ends, which lost 3 bases and 3 bases, there was a span of 7 bases. The CDR3 runs to 13 residues. The germline gives CDR1 SGHVS, CDR2 FNYEAQ. CDR3 in amino acids: CASSFSTTDTQYF. The CDR3 nucleotides are TGTGCCAGCAGCTTTTCCACAACAGATACGCAGTATTTT.

The chain joins TRBV27 to TRBJ2-3; 8 bases fit TRBD1. The CDR3 extends over 14 amino acids. The germline V gene encodes CDR1 MNHEY and CDR2 SMNVEV (reference sequence). V shed 4 bases and J 4 bases; nucleotides not matched to a gene: 4. DNA of the CDR3: TGTGCCAGCAGTTCCCCAGGGGGCCCAGATACGCAGTATTTT. Amino acids: CASSSPGGPDTQYF.

The chain carries TRBV29-1 and TRBJ1-2, with unresolved D. Trimming removed 1 base from V and 8 bases from J, with 8 bases in between. Looked up from germline, CDR1 is SQVTM and CDR2 is ANQGSEA. This CDR3 has 11 residues. As DNA, the CDR3 is TGCAGCGTTGAAGCTGTGGAAGGCTACACCTTC. This translates into CSVEAVEGYTF.

The gene calls are TRBV27 and TRBJ2-5, with 7 bases lining up with TRBD2. V was clipped by 8 bases and J by 4 bases; unmatched bases: 4. Germline loops: CDR1 MNHEY, CDR2 SMNVEV (reference sequence). This CDR3 contains 12 residues. In DNA, the CDR3 is TGTGCCAGCGGACCTAGCGGAGAGACCCAGTACTTC. Translated, it gives CASGPSGETQYF.

The rearrangement uses TRBV7-6 and TRBJ2-3, with 15 bases fitting TRBD2. Germline V lookup: CDR1 SGHVS, CDR2 FNYEAQ. V lost 5 bases and J lost 9; bases outside the gene matches: 3. The length of the CDR3 is 14 residues. The CDR3 sequence is CASSPGLAGGTQYF. As DNA, the CDR3 is TGTGCCAGCAGCCCGGGACTAGCGGGGGGCACGCAGTATTTT.

The V gene is TRBV27, the J gene TRBJ2-3; maybe TRBD1 (5 bases). This CDR3 has 14 residues. V was pared by 3 bases and J by 2 bases, with 9 bases between. From germline, CDR1 is MNHEY and CDR2 SMNVEV (reference sequence). The CDR3 loop reads CASSLAGNTDTQYF. CDR3 in DNA: TGTGCCAGCAGTTTGGCAGGGAACACAGATACGCAGTATTTT.

This clone was observed a single time. V is TRBV5-6 and J is TRBJ1-1; D perhaps matches TRBD1 (5 bases). V was pared by 4 bases and J by 0 bases, with 19 bases between. In germline, CDR1 is SGHDT, CDR2 YYEEEE. The CDR3 has 17 amino acids. The CDR3 DNA reads TGTGCCAGCAGCGCGACAGCTTGGGGCAACATGAACACTGAAGCTTTCTTT. Protein product: CASSATAWGNMNTEAFF.

The chain joins TRBV25-1 to TRBJ2-1; no definite D call. The V end lost 2 bases, the J end lost 5 bases, and 4 bases lay between the germline ends. The germline V gene encodes CDR1 MGHDK and CDR2 SYGVNS. The CDR3 has 12 amino acids. Here the CDR3 reads CASSERNNEQFF. The CDR3 DNA sequence: TGTGCCAGCAGTGAAAGAAACAATGAGCAGTTCTTC.